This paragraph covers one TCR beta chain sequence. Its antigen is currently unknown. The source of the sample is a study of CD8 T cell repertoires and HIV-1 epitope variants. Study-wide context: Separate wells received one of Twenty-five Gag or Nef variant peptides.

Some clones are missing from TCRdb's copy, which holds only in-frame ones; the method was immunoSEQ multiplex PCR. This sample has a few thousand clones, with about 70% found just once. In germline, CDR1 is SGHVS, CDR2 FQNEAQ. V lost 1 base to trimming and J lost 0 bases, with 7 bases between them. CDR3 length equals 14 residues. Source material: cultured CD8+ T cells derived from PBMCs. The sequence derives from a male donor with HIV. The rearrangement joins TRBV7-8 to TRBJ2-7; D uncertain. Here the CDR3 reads CASSLETGSYEQYF. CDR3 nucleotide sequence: TGTGCCAGCAGCTTAGAGACTGGCTCCTACGAGCAGTACTTC.